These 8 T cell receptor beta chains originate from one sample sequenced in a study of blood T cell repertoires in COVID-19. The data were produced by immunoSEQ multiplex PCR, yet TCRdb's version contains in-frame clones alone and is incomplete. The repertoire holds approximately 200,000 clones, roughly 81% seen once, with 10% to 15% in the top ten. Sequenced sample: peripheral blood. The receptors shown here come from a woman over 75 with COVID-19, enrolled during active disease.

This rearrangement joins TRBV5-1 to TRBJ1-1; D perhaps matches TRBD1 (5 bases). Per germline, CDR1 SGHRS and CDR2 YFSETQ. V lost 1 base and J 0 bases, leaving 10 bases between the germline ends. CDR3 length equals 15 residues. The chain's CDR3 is CASSLTGRVNTEAFF. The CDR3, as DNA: TGCGCCAGCAGCTTGACTGGCAGGGTGAACACTGAAGCTTTCTTT.

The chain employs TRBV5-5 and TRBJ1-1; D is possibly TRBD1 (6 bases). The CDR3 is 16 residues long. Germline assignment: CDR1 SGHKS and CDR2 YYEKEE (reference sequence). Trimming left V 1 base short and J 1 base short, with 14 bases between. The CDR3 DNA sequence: TGTGCCAGCAGCTTGACCCTCAGGGGCCAGAACACTGAAGCTTTCTTT. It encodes CASSLTLRGQNTEAFF.

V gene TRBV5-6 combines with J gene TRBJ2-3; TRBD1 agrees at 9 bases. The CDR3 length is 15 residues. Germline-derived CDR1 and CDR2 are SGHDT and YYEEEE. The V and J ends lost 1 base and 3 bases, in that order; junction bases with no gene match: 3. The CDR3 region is CASSLTGQGTDTQYF. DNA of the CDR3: TGTGCCAGCAGCTTGACCGGACAGGGGACAGATACGCAGTATTTT.

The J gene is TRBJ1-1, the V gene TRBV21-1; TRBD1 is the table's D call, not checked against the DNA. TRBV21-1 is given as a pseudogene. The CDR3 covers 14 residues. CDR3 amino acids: CASSSRDRDTEAFF. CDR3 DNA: TGTGCCAGCAGCTCCCGGGACAGGGACACTGAAGCTTTCTTT.

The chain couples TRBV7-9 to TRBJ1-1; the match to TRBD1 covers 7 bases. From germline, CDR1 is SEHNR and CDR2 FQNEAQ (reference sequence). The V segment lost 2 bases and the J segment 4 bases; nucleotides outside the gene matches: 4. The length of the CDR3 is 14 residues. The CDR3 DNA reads TGTGCCAGCAGCTTAAGGCCAGGGGGCACTGAAGCTTTCTTT. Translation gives CASSLRPGGTEAFF.

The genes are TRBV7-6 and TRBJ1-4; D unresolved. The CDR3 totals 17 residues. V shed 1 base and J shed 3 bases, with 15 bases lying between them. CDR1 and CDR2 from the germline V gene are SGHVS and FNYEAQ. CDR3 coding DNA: TGTGCCAGCAGCTTAGAGGATGGGAGGTGGTCTAATGAAAAACTGTTTTTT. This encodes CASSLEDGRWSNEKLFF.

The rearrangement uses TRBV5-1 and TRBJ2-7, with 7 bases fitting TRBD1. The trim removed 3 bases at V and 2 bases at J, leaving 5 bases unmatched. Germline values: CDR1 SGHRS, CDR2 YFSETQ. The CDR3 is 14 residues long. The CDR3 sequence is CASSSLGQTYEQYF. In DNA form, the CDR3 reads TGCGCCAGCAGCTCCCTGGGACAGACCTACGAGCAGTACTTC. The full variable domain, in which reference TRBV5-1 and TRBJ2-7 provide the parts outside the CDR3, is KAGVTQTPRYLIKTRGQQVTLSCSPISGHRSVSWYQQTPGQGLQFLFEYFSETQRNKGNFPGRFSGRQFSNSRSEMNVSTLELGDSALYLCASSSLGQTYEQYFGPGTRLTVT.

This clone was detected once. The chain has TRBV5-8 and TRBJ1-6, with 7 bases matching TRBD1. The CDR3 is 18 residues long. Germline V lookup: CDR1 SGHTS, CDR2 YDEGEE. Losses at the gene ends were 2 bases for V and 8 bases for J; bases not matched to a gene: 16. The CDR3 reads CASSFPPRNRGKHSPLHF. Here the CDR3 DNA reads TGTGCCAGCAGCTTCCCCCCCCGAAACAGGGGAAAGCATTCACCCCTCCACTTT.